Sequencing of this T cell receptor (beta chain) was carried out in a study of cytomegalovirus exposure and HLA in healthy donors (dated by TCRdb to 2016 to 2017). About the full investigation: An earlier analysis of about 560 of the donors reported under 300 Gb of sequence data and some 110 million unique TCR beta sequences obtained from 180 million or so T cells. An early release that covered 500 to 800 HLA-typed donors contained approximately 300 gigabases of sequencing data and 65 million to 100 million unique TCR sequences. Of the 350 to 400 genotyped donors, around 81% fell in the genetic ancestry cluster associated with self-reported Caucasian donors. The study aimed to test whether signatures of past pathogen exposure could be identified by cataloging public T cell receptors. The T cell repertoires of several hundred subjects were profiled by immunosequencing and related to cytomegalovirus serostatus. Along with the roughly 710-subject first cohort, a separate validation cohort of some 130 different subjects was used. To predict cytomegalovirus infection status, the study brought together high-throughput TCR immunosequencing, statistical association of individual TCRs with disease status, and machine learning. In a later analysis, previously published TCR beta repertoires from some 640 donors were re-analyzed and high-resolution HLA genotyping was added so that TCR occurrence patterns could be studied. In the later analysis, no new phenotypic data were used to find candidate immune exposures; instead, reliance was placed on TCR beta sequences and their occurrence across donors. An earlier analysis of around 640 of the donors used high-throughput TCR beta sequencing to judge whether each TCR beta V gene segment behaved as functional or pseudogenic. Donor age, sex, ethnicity and CMV serostatus were compiled alongside the repertoire data. A later genetic analysis used genome-wide SNP genotypes for about 60% of the roughly 670 donors, treating that subset as a discovery cohort. All discovery cohort repertoires had been generated using a single sequencing platform. HLA typing covered class I and class II loci at four-digit resolution. Typing coverage varied by locus: roughly 620-640 donors for A, B, C, DRB1 and DQB1; under 550 for DQA1; approximately 570 for DPA1; around 490 for DPB1. Roughly five DR-DQ haplotypes were handled as single units for association and clustering because linkage in the cohort was strong. Across 300 to 500 genotyped donors of the cohort, an average of 235,054 unique TCR beta nucleotide sequences per donor were sequenced, and 15% to 20% of those sequences were non-productive.

Library generation was performed with the immunoSEQ multiplex PCR assay. The multiplex PCR relied on a mix of 60 forward primers for TCR Vbeta segments and 13 reverse primers for TCR Jbeta segments. A multiplex PCR assay on genomic DNA amplified the CDR3 region of rearranged TCR beta genes. The Illumina HiSeq System was used to sequence the amplified TCR beta libraries as 87-base-pair reads. Per the original workflow: A later analysis counted tens of millions of unique TCR beta chains across the 550 to 700 repertoires, and some 11 million of these chains were shared by at least two donors. Raw reads were error-corrected and collapsed into unique sequences by a nearest-neighbor algorithm in which closely related sequences were merged to remove PCR and sequencing errors. Alignment of CDR3 sequences to IMGT reference sequences was used to assign V, D and J gene segments. For a sequence to be retained, a match of at least six nucleotides to both a V gene segment and a J gene segment was required. Rearrangements were classified as productive when the CDR3 lacked stop codons and remained in frame with V and J, and all other rearrangements were classified as non-productive. Following IMGT convention, CDR3 was defined as the stretch from the second conserved V-encoded cysteine to the conserved J-encoded phenylalanine. The earlier analysis of a few hundred of the donors excluded any sequence lacking an unambiguous match to a single V gene segment. In an earlier analysis of several hundred of the donors, V segments were called functional above 56.7% productive rearrangements and were called segregating when the between-donor standard deviation exceeded 5%. A statistical classification framework was built to diagnose cytomegalovirus status from the catalog of TCR beta chain sequences. A later analysis assigned V and J genes by comparing TCR nucleotide sequences with IMGT/GENE-DB human TR gene sequences. In a later analysis, CDR3 sequences and most-parsimonious VDJ recombination scenarios were assigned using the TCRdist pipeline. In a later analysis, every TCR beta chain was defined by the combination of its CDR3 amino acid sequence and its V-gene family, and reads without a unique V-gene family were dropped. In a later analysis, 450 to 600 highly shared, low-generation-probability nucleotide sequences were removed to address suspected cross-contamination and a sequencing artifact. A later analysis calculated a clonal expansion index for each public chain from normalized within-repertoire ranks of inferred template counts. A later analysis computed generation probabilities with a VDJ recombination model fitted to out-of-frame rearrangements, and checked the results against IGoR. Hypergeometric tests were used in a later analysis to score TCR-TCR, TCR-HLA and TCR-CMV co-occurrence, with a repertoire-size bias correction applied to the TCR pairs. A later analysis estimated false discovery rates by permuting HLA or CMV assignments 20 times. In a later analysis, co-occurring TCRs were grouped using DBSCAN, and TCRdist sequence similarity was added for clustering within HLA-allele-positive subsets. Repertoires with fewer than 30,000 or more than 120,000 public chains were left out of co-occurrence clustering, as were about 5 repertoires with anomalous nucleotide sharing. Entries here come from immuneACCESS through TCRdb and include only in-frame sequences with V and J called. Some clones fail to appear in such tables; in the studies checked, an unresolved V gene covers under half of the shortfall, and the cause of the remainder is unknown. V, J and clone size derive from that table, while D and trimming were established from the DNA sequence. This sample holds 150,000 to 200,000 clones; roughly 77% were observed only once. The ten largest clonotypes hold around 11% of the sample.

CDR1 is given as LNHDA and CDR2 as SQIVND, both from the germline V gene (reference sequence). V drops 7 bases and J drops 2 bases, leaving 11 bases in between. From its cysteine to its phenylalanine, the CDR3 spans 14 amino acids. Here the CDR3 DNA is all that survives: 42 bases in frame from base 1. As concerns this clone: This receptor's antigen is unknown. It has no much larger one-base neighbor in the sample; base qualities were not kept.

The cohort consisted of more than 650 healthy bone marrow donors. At the time of sampling, all cohort members were nominally healthy, though unrecorded immune exposures were likely present. The donor tested CMV seropositive and was one of the 289 seropositive cohort members. A peripheral blood sample was provided by each donor, and peripheral blood mononuclear cells were used for TCR beta sequencing. Genomic DNA was extracted from the blood cell samples with the Qiagen DNeasy Blood Extraction Kit. What the research found in general, with its limitations: In a later analysis, HLA-associated TCR beta chains were found to be more clonally expanded and to have lower generation probabilities than equally common non-associated chains. Most TCR sequences were observed very rarely across donors, whereas some public TCRs were present in many individuals. The earlier analysis of approximately 560 of the donors excluded some 16 rarely observed V segments, including chromosome 9 orphons, because counts were too low. In a later genetic analysis, fewer N-insertions in productive TCRs were reported among donors in an Asian-associated ancestry cluster than the roughly 640-donor mean. Correlated functional status among segregating V segments might reflect linkage disequilibrium, but an unknown experimental factor could not be ruled out. A few of the identified cytomegalovirus-associated TCR beta chains were confirmed in vitro to be specific for cytomegalovirus antigens. Only TCR beta chains were sequenced in this cohort, and the absence of alpha or paired-chain data limited detectable features. According to a later analysis, most CMV-associated TCR beta chains appeared to be HLA-restricted, and the HLA associations seemed to be driven largely by CMV exposure. According to a later analysis, TCR association rates differed among HLA loci, with DRB1 alleles showing the most associated TCRs and HLA-C alleles showing the fewest. In an earlier analysis of approximately 590 of the donors, most TCR beta V segments appeared in productive rearrangements about 87% or about 30% of the time, broadly matching IMGT annotations. The study gave a list of about 160 TCR beta chains associated with cytomegalovirus. The authors suggested that the approach could potentially be extended to other disease states and immunological phenotypes. Specific HLA alleles were associated with 16,951 TCR beta sequences at a false discovery rate of 0.05 in a later analysis. Because the 87-base-pair reads could not distinguish some IMGT-functional V segments, including TRBV6-2 and TRBV6-3, those segments were excluded. Strong co-occurrence of HLA alleles, especially DR and DQ, made assigning TCR associations to individual alleles difficult. An association between a missense DCLRE1C variant and V-gene and J-gene trimming of TCR beta chains was found in a later genetic analysis and replicated in an independent cohort. A further reported finding was that TCR beta sequences accurately predicted the HLA-A and HLA-B alleles for most subjects in the first cohort. In a later analysis, several top co-occurrence clusters were reported to appear linked to parvovirus B19, influenza, CMV and Epstein-Barr virus. The classifier was reported to diagnose cytomegalovirus status with high specificity and sensitivity in both the original and validation cohorts. Sequencing depth was assumed to be roughly uniform across donors in the presence/absence analyses, though that assumption may not hold. HLA typing was unavailable for some donors at each locus, so association tests used only the typed subset. A group of highly shared sequence variants was considered likely to be a technical artifact of the sequencing pipeline. CMV serostatus was the only immune exposure information available for the cohort.

The source material was PBMCs. This sequence uses TRBV19 and TRBJ1-4; the D region possibly corresponds to TRBD1 (5 bases align). This clonotype originated in a man aged 18-30 years in good health and CMV-seropositive. The CDR3 in this case is CASTRQSTNEKLFF. The bases read TGTGCCAGTACCAGACAGAGCACTAATGAAAAACTGTTTTTT. Outside the CDR3, residues come from the reference TRBV19 and TRBJ1-4 proteins, so the full variable domain is: DGGITQSPKYLFRKEGQNVTLSCEQNLNHDAMYWYRQDPGQGLRLIYYSQIVNDFQKGDIAEGYSVSREKKESFPLTVTSAQKNPTAFYLCASTRQSTNEKLFFGSGTQLSVL.